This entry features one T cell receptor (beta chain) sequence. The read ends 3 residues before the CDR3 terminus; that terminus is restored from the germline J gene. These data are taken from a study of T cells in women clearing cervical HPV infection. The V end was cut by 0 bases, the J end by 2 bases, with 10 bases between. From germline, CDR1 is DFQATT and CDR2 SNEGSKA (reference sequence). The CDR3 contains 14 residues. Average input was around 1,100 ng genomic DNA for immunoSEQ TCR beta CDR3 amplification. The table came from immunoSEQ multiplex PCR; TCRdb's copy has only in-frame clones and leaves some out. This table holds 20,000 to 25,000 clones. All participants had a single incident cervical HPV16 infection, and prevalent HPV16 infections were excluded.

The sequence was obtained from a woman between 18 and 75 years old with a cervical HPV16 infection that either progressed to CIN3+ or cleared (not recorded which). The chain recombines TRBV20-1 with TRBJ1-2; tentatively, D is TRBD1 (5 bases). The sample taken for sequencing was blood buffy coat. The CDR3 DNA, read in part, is TGCAGTGCTAGAGATGGACAAATCAACTATGGC. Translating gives CSARDGQINYG. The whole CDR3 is CSARDGQINYGYTF.